What follows are 8 T cell receptor beta chains derived from one specimen sequenced in a study of shared clonotypes between healthy human individuals. Assay: immunoSEQ multiplex PCR; the TCRdb copy retains only in-frame clones and omits some. The sample yields 2,500,000 or so clones, over 85% seen once. The sequencing sample was made of naive CD4+ T cells sorted from blood. Subset noted: CD45RA+ positively selected. These receptors all come from a man aged 18 to 29 in good health.

The chain is built from TRBV10-2 and TRBJ2-2; 7 bases map to TRBD2. Germline V gives CDR1 WSHSY, CDR2 SAAADI. This CDR3 has 13 residues. V shed 6 bases and J 7 bases; nucleotides not matched to a gene: 5. The CDR3 here is CASRRERGGELFF. CDR3 DNA: TGCGCCAGCAGGCGGGAGAGAGGCGGGGAGCTGTTTTTT.

V usage is TRBV13 and J usage is TRBJ2-7, with 10 bases matching TRBD2. This CDR3 region has 20 residues. CDR1 is PRHDT and CDR2 is FYEKMQ in the germline V gene (reference sequence). J lost 1 base, V lost 0 bases, and 15 bases had no gene match. The CDR3 nucleotides are TGTGCCAGCAGCTTAGGTCGCCTAGCGGGGGCCTCTATTATATCCTACGAGCAGTACTTC. Amino acids: CASSLGRLAGASIISYEQYF.

The chain has TRBV5-1 and TRBJ2-1; 7 positions agree with TRBD1. The CDR3 is made up of 16 amino acids. The germline gives CDR1 SGHRS, CDR2 YFSETQ. The junction had 7 bases not matched to a gene; V was cut back by 1 base and J by 3 bases. CDR3 coding DNA: TGCGCCAGCAGCTTGAATGACAGGGCCCTCTACAATGAGCAGTTCTTC. It specifies CASSLNDRALYNEQFF.

This chain links TRBV7-9 with TRBJ2-1, with 11 nucleotides matching TRBD1. From germline, CDR1 is SEHNR and CDR2 FQNEAQ (reference sequence). The CDR3 covers 15 residues. Unmatched junction bases numbered 10, after V lost 6 bases and J lost 9 bases. The CDR3 sequence is CASSPGTGGRSEQFF. The DNA of the CDR3 is TGTGCCAGCAGTCCCGGGACAGGGGGAAGAAGTGAGCAGTTCTTC.

The chain employs TRBV15 and TRBJ1-6, with D uncertain. This CDR3 has 15 residues. V gave up 3 bases and J gave up 10 bases, with 16 bases separating them. Germline V gene sequence: CDR1 LNHNV, CDR2 YYDKDF (reference sequence). CDR3: CATSSSSKVGSPLHF. The CDR3 DNA reads TGTGCCACCAGCAGTTCCTCCAAGGTCGGATCACCCCTCCACTTT.

In regard to this clone: Distinct nucleotide sequences in the sample also encode this CDR3. The rearrangement joins TRBV5-1 to TRBJ1-2, with 7 positions matching TRBD1. The V gene's germline CDR1 is SGHRS and CDR2 YFSETQ. The CDR3 sequence is 13 residues long. V dropped 0 bases and J dropped 7; count of bases not matched to a gene: 3. The CDR3 loop reads CASSLEGGSGYTF. Here the CDR3 DNA reads TGCGCCAGCAGCTTGGAAGGGGGCAGTGGCTACACCTTC.

This clone has just one count. The chain recombines TRBV30 with TRBJ2-3; tentatively, D is TRBD1 (5 bases). V shed 5 bases and J shed 5 bases, with 11 bases lying between them. Per the germline V gene, CDR1 is GTSNPN and CDR2 is SVGIG (reference sequence). CDR3 size: 12 residues. As DNA, the CDR3 is TGTGCCTGGGGGCCCCAGGGAGATACGCAGTATTTT. Its translation is CAWGPQGDTQYF. Combining the CDR3 with reference TRBV30 and TRBJ2-3 gives the whole variable domain SQTIHQWPATLVQPVGSPLSLECTVEGTSNPNLYWYRQAAGRGLQLLFYSVGIGQISSEVPQNLSASRPQDRQFILSSKKLLLSDSGFYLCAWGPQGDTQYFGPGTRLTVL.

The chain joins TRBV7-9 to TRBJ2-3; 10 bases are shared with TRBD1. CDR3 length: 15 residues. J gave up 4 bases and V 6 bases, and 7 bases lay outside the gene matches. Per the germline V gene, CDR1 is SEHNR and CDR2 is FQNEAQ (reference sequence). The DNA of the CDR3 is TGTGCCAGCAGTCAGGGACAGGGGAGAGCAGATACGCAGTATTTT. This translates into CASSQGQGRADTQYF.